The next 9 T cell receptor beta chains were all read from a single sample in a study of sequential checkpoint blockade in melanoma. The repertoire was sequenced with immunoSEQ multiplex PCR; TCRdb's copy has only in-frame clones and lacks some. The table has roughly 30,000 clones, 86% seen once. Indicated treatment: randomized to nivolumab then ipilimumab (arm A) or the reverse (arm B). This sample comprised CD8+ T cells sorted from blood (inferred from file names), obtained from a patient given nivolumab and ipilimumab in sequence. These receptors were obtained from a human donor with melanoma.

The chain is built from TRBV19 and TRBJ1-2; 7 nucleotides line up with TRBD1. Losses at the gene ends were 4 bases for V and 0 bases for J; bases not matched to a gene: 2. CDR1 is LNHDA, CDR2 SQIVND, per germline (reference sequence). This CDR3 is 14 amino acids long. In DNA form, the CDR3 reads TGTGCCAGTAGTAACGGACAGGCTAACTATGGCTACACCTTC. Translating gives CASSNGQANYGYTF.

This clone has just a few counts. A single base is all that separates this from a far larger clone, so a read error is likely. The same CDR3 can be traced to other DNA sequences in this sample. The chain joins TRBV7-9 to TRBJ2-7; TRBD1 matches 10 bases. The germline V gene encodes CDR1 SEHNR and CDR2 FQNEAQ (reference sequence). Trimming took 5 bases from V and 4 from J; bases not matched to a gene: 8. CDR3 length: 15 amino acids. As DNA, the CDR3 is TGTGCCAGCAGCCCTGGACAGGGGGAAGGGTACGAGCAGTACTTC. It yields the protein CASSPGQGEGYEQYF.

This chain uses TRBV27 with TRBJ1-4, with D perhaps matching TRBD1 (6 bases). Per the germline V gene, CDR1 is MNHEY and CDR2 is SMNVEV (reference sequence). CDR3 size: 13 residues. V was pared by 7 bases and J by 8 bases, with 14 bases between. CDR3 sequence (DNA): TGTGCCAGCACCCCGAGGGGACACGAAAAACTGTTTTTT. As protein: CASTPRGHEKLFF.

The V call is TRBV27, the J call TRBJ1-2, with 7 positions matching TRBD1. Germline trimming cut 3 bases from V and 0 bases from J; bases unmatched to any gene: 1. Germline V gene data show CDR1 as MNHEY and CDR2 as SMNVEV (reference sequence). The CDR3 consists of 14 residues. The CDR3, as DNA: TGTGCCAGCAGTTTGCAGGGGGCTAACTATGGCTACACCTTC. It translates to CASSLQGANYGYTF.

CDR3 loop: CASSDRRYEQYF. DNA of the CDR3: TGTGCCAGCAGCGACAGGCGCTACGAGCAGTACTTC. V is TRBV21-1 and J is TRBJ2-7; the table's D call, TRBD1, was not checked against the DNA. TRBV21-1 is shown as a pseudogene. The CDR3 is 12 residues long.

V is TRBV5-1 and J is TRBJ2-5; TRBD2 agrees at 8 bases. After removal of 4 bases from V and 5 bases from J, the junction contained 7 bases not matched to a gene. The CDR3 consists of 14 residues. Germline values: CDR1 SGHRS, CDR2 YFSETQ. The CDR3 coding sequence is TGCGCCAGCAGCCCAGGTAGCGGGACGGAGACCCAGTACTTC. It yields the protein CASSPGSGTETQYF.

The chain recombines TRBV6-4 with TRBJ2-3; perhaps TRBD1 as D (6 bases). Per germline, CDR1 MRHNA and CDR2 SNTAGT. The CDR3 has 17 residues. Trimming cost V 0 bases and J 5 bases, with 18 bases left between them. CDR3 in DNA: TGTGCCAGCAGTGACTCGCCTAGCTGGGGGCTCGGAGATACGCAGTATTTT. Translated: CASSDSPSWGLGDTQYF.

The chain has TRBV27 and TRBJ1-2, with D unresolved. The CDR3 is made up of 15 amino acids. The V end was cut by 0 bases, the J end by 7 bases, with 15 bases between. The germline V gene has CDR1 MNHEY and CDR2 SMNVEV (reference sequence). Here the CDR3 DNA reads TGTGCCAGCAGTTTATCTCCGGGGTTGGGAAGTGGCTACACCTTC. Translated, it gives CASSLSPGLGSGYTF.

The chain joins TRBV4-1 to TRBJ1-1, with 10 bases identical to TRBD1. This CDR3 comprises 16 residues. Germline V CDR1 and CDR2: MGHRA, YSYEKL. V was pared by 1 base and J by 1 base, with 3 bases of the junction left unmatched. CDR3 DNA: TGCGCCAGCAGCCAAGGACAGGGGGCGCGGAACACTGAAGCTTTCTTT. It codes for CASSQGQGARNTEAFF.